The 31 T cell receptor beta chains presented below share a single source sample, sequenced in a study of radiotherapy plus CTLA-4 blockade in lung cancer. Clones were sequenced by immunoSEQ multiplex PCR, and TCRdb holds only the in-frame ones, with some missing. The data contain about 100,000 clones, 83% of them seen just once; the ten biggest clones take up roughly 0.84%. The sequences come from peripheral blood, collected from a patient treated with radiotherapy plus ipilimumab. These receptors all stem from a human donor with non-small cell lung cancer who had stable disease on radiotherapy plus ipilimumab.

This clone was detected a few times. The CDR3 loop reads CASSLGPNYGYTF. The CDR3 DNA reads as TGTGCCAGCAGCTTAGGGCCGAACTATGGCTACACCTTC. The chain couples TRBV7-3 to TRBJ1-2; D call uncertain. The CDR3 length is 13 residues. CDR1 is SGHTA, CDR2 FQGTGA, per germline. Trimming pared 2 bases from V and 2 bases from J, leaving 6 bases between.

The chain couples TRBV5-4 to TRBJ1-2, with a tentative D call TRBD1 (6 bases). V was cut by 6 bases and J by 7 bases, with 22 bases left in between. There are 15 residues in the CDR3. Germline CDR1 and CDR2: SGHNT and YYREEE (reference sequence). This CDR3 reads CASTRWDNGPGGYTF. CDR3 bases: TGTGCCAGCACCCGCTGGGACAATGGGCCGGGTGGCTACACCTTC.

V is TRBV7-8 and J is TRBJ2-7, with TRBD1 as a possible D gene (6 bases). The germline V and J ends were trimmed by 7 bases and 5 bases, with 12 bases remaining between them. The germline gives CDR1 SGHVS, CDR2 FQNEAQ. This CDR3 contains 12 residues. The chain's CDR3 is CASNFGTNEQYF. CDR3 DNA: TGTGCCAGCAACTTCGGGACAAACGAGCAGTACTTC.

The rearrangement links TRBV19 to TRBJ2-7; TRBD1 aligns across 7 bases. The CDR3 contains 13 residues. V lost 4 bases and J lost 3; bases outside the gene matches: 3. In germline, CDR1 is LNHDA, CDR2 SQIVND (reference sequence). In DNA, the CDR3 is TGTGCCAGTAGTAAGGGACAGATCTACGAGCAGTACTTC. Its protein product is CASSKGQIYEQYF. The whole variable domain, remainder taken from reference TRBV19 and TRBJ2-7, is DGGITQSPKYLFRKEGQNVTLSCEQNLNHDAMYWYRQDPGQGLRLIYYSQIVNDFQKGDIAEGYSVSREKKESFPLTVTSAQKNPTAFYLCASSKGQIYEQYFGPGTRLTVT.

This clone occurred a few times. The CDR3 loop is CAIKRTGGDTEAFF. DNA of the CDR3: TGTGCCATCAAGAGGACAGGGGGTGACACTGAAGCTTTCTTT. This sequence joins TRBV15 and TRBJ1-1; 10 bases align to TRBD1. Germline-derived CDR1 and CDR2 are LNHNV and YYDKDF (reference sequence). Losses at the gene ends were 10 bases for V and 3 bases for J; bases not matched to a gene: 8. The CDR3 runs to 14 residues. The full variable domain, in which reference TRBV15 and TRBJ1-1 provide the parts outside the CDR3, is DAMVIQNPRYQVTQFGKPVTLSCSQTLNHNVMYWYQQKSSQAPKLLFHYYDKDFNNEADTPDNFQSRRPNTSFCFLDIRSPGLGDTAMYLCAIKRTGGDTEAFFGQGTRLTVV.

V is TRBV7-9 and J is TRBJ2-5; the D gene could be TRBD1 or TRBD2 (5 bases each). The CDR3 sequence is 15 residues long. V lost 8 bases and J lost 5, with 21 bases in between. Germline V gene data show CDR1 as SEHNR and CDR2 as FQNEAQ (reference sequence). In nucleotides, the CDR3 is TGTGCCAGCCAATTGGGGGAGCAAGGGATTGAGACCCAGTACTTC. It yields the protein CASQLGEQGIETQYF.

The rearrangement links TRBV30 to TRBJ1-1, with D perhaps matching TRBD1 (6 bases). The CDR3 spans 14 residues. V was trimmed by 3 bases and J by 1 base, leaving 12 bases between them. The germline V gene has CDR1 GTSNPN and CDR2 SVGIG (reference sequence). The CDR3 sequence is CAWRTQGRNTEAFF. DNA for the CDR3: TGTGCCTGGAGAACACAGGGTCGGAACACTGAAGCTTTCTTT.

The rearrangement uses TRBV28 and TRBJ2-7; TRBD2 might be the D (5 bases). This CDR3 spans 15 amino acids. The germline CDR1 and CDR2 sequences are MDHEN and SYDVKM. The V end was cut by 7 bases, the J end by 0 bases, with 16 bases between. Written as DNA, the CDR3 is TGTGCCAGCAACATCCGGGGTATGAGCTCCTACGAGCAGTACTTC. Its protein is CASNIRGMSSYEQYF.

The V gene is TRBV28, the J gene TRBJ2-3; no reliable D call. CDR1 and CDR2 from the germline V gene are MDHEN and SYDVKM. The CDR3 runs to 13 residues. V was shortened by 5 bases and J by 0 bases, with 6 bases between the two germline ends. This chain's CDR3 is CASSLISTDTQYF. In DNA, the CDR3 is TGTGCCAGCAGTCTTATAAGCACAGATACGCAGTATTTT.

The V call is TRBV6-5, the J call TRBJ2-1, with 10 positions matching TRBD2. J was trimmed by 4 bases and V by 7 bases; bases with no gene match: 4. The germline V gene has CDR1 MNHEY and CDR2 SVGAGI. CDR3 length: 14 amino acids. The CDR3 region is CASTRTSGYNEQFF. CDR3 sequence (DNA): TGTGCCAGCACCAGGACTAGCGGATACAATGAGCAGTTCTTC.

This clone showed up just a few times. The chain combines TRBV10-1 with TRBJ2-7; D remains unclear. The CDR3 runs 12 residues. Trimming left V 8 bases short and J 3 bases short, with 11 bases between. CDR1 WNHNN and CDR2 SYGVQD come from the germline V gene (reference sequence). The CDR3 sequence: CASGDRYYEQYF. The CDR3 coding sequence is TGCGCCAGCGGGGATCGGTACTACGAGCAGTACTTC.

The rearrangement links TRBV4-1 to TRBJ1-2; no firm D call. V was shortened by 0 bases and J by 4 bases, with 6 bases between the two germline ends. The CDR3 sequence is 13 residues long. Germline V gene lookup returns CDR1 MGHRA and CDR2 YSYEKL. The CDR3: CASSQDRGYGYTF. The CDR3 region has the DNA TGCGCCAGCAGCCAAGATCGAGGCTATGGCTACACCTTC.

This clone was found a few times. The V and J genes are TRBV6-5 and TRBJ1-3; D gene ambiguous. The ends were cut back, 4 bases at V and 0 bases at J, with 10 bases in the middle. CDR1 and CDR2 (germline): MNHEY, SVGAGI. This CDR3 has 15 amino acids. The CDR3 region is CASSSQVHSGNTIYF. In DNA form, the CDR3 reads TGTGCCAGCAGTTCCCAGGTTCACTCTGGAAACACCATATATTTT.

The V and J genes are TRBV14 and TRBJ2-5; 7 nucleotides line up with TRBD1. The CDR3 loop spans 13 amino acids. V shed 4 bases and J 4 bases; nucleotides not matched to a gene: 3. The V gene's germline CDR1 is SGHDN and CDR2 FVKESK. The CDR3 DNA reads TGTGCCAGCAGCCTAAACAGGGGAGAGACCCAGTACTTC. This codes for CASSLNRGETQYF. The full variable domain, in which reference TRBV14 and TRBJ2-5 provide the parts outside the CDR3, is EAGVTQFPSHSVIEKGQTVTLRCDPISGHDNLYWYRRVMGKEIKFLLHFVKESKQDESGMPNNRFLAERTGGTYSTLKVQPAELEDSGVYFCASSLNRGETQYFGPGTRLLVL.

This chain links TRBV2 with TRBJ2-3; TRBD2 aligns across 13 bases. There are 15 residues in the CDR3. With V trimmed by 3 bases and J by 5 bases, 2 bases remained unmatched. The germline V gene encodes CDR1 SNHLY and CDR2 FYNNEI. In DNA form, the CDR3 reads TGTGCCAGCAGTGAGAGGACTAGCGGGGGAGATACGCAGTATTTT. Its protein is CASSERTSGGDTQYF.

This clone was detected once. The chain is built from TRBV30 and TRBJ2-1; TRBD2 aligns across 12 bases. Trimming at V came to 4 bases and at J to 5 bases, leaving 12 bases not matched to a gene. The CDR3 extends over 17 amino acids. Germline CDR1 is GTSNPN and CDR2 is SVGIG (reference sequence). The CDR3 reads CAWTPPGASGRDNEQFF. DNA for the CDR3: TGTGCCTGGACACCTCCCGGGGCTAGCGGGAGGGACAATGAGCAGTTCTTC.

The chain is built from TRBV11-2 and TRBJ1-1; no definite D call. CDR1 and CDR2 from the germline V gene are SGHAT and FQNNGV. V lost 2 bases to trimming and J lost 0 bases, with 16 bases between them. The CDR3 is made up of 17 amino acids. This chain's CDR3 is CASSLSKVGSLNTEAFF. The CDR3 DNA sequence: TGTGCCAGCAGCTTATCCAAGGTGGGCAGTTTGAACACTGAAGCTTTCTTT.

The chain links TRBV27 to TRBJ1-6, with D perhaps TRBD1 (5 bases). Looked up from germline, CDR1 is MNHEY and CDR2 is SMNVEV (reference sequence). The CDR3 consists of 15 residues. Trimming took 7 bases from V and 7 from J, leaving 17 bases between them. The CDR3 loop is CASMGGVGKNSPLHF. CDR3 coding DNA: TGTGCCAGCATGGGGGGGGTGGGCAAGAATTCACCCCTCCACTTT.

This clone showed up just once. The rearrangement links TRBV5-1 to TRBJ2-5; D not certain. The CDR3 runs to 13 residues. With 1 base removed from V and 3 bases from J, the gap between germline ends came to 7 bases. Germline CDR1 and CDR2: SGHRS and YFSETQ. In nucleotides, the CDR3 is TGCGCCAGCAGCTTGTCTGGGGAAGAGACCCAGTACTTC. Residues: CASSLSGEETQYF.

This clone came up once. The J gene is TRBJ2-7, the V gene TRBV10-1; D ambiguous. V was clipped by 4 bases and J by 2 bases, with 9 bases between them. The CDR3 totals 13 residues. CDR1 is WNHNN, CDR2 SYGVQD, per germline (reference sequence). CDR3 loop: CASSVGEAYEQYF. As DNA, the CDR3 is TGCGCCAGCAGTGTCGGCGAAGCCTACGAGCAGTACTTC.

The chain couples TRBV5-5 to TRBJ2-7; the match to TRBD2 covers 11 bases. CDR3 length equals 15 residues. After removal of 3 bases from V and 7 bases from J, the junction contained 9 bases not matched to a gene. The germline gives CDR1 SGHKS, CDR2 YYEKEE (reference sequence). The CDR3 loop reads CASSSLAGGPGEQYF. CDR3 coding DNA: TGTGCCAGCAGCTCCTTAGCGGGAGGGCCCGGAGAGCAGTACTTC.

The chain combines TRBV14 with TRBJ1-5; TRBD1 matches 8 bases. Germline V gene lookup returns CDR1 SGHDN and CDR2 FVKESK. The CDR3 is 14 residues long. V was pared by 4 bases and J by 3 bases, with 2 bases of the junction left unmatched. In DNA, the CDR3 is TGTGCCAGCAGCCCGGGACAGGCCAATCAGCCCCAGCATTTT. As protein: CASSPGQANQPQHF.

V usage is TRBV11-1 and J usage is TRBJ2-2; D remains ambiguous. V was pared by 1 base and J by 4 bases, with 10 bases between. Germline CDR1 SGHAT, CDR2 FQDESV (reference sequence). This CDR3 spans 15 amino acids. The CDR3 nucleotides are TGTGCCAGCAGCTTAGGGCAGGTGATCACCGGGGAGCTGTTTTTT. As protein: CASSLGQVITGELFF.

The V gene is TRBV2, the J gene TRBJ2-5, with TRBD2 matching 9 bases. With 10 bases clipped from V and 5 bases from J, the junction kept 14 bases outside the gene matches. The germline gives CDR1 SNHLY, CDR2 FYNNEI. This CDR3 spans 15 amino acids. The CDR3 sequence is CAIHFRAGGGETQYF. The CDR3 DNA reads TGTGCCATCCACTTTCGAGCGGGGGGCGGGGAGACCCAGTACTTC.

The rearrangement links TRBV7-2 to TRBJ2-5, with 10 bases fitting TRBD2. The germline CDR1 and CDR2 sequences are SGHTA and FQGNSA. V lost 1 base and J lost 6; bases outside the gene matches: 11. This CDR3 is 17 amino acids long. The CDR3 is CASSLGGASGGPKTQYF. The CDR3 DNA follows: TGTGCCAGCAGCTTAGGGGGGGCTAGCGGGGGCCCCAAGACCCAGTACTTC.

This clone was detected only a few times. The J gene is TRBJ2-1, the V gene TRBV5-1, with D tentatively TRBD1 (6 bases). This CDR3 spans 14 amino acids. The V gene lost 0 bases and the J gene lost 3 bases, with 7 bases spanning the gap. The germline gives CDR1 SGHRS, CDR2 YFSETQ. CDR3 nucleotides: TGCGCCAGCAGCTTGGGGGACAACTACAATGAGCAGTTCTTC. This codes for CASSLGDNYNEQFF.

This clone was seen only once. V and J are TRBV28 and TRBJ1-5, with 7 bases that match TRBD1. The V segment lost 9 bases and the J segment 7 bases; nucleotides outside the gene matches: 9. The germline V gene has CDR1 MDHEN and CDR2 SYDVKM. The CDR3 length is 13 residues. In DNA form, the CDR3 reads TGTGCCAGTGGAACAACAGGGGCACAGCCCCAGCATTTT. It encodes CASGTTGAQPQHF.

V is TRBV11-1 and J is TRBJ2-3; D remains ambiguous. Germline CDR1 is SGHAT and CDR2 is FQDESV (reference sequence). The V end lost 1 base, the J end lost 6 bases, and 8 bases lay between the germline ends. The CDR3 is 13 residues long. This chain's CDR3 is CASSLGPRDTQYF. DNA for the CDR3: TGTGCCAGCAGCTTAGGGCCTCGTGATACGCAGTATTTT.

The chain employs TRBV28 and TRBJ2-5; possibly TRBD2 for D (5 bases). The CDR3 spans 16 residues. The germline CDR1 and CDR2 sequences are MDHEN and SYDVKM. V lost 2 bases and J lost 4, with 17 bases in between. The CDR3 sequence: CASSLMSSRVRETQYF. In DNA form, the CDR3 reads TGTGCCAGCAGTTTAATGTCTAGCCGGGTACGAGAGACCCAGTACTTC.

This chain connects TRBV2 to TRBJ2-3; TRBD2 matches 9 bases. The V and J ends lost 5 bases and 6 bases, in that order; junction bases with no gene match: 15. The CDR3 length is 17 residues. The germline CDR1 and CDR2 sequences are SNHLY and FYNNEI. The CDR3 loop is CASSPNPYSGRGDTQYF. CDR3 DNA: TGTGCCAGCAGTCCGAACCCCTATAGCGGGAGAGGGGATACGCAGTATTTT.

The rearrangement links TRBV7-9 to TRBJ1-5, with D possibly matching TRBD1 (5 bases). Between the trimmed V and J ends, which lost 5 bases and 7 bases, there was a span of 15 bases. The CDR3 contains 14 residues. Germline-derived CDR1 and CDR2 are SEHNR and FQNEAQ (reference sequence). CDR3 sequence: CASSTSQGGQPQHF. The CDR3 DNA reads TGTGCCAGCAGCACGTCCCAGGGTGGGCAGCCCCAGCATTTT. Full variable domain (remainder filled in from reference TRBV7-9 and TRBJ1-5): DTGVSQNPRHKITKRGQNVTFRCDPISEHNRLYWYRQTLGQGPEFLTYFQNEAQLEKSRLLSDRFSAERPKGSFSTLEIQRTEQGDSAMYLCASSTSQGGQPQHFGDGTRLSIL.